One and the same sample provided the 4 T cell receptor beta chains below, sequenced in a study of cytomegalovirus exposure and HLA in healthy donors. PCR amplification relied on 60 Vbeta primers (plus 13 Jbeta primers). Assay used: immunoSEQ multiplex PCR; TCRdb lists only in-frame clones, some missing. Among around 94,000 clones listed, 77% were seen once. The specimen sequenced was PBMCs. The source of these receptors is a woman aged 40 to 49 in good health and CMV-seronegative.

The J gene is TRBJ1-2, the V gene TRBV6-5; 9 nucleotides line up with TRBD1. Germline loops: CDR1 MNHEY, CDR2 SVGAGI. This CDR3 has 15 residues. V trimming: 5 bases; J trimming: 8 bases; junction bases outside the gene matches: 12. The DNA of the CDR3 is TGTGCCAGCAGTCCCCCCGGGACAGGGCCTCTAGGCTACACCTTC. Residues: CASSPPGTGPLGYTF.

This sequence joins TRBV5-4 and TRBJ2-7; a weak D match, TRBD1 (5 bases). The germline V gene has CDR1 SGHNT and CDR2 YYREEE (reference sequence). V was pared by 0 bases and J by 6 bases, with 10 bases between. The CDR3 is 13 amino acids. The CDR3 spells CASSLGAGIEQYF. The CDR3 coding sequence is TGTGCCAGCAGCTTGGGGGCAGGGATCGAGCAGTACTTC.

This chain joins TRBV6-1 and TRBJ1-1; unclear D gene. CDR1 and CDR2 from the germline V gene are MNHNS and SASEGT. V gave up 1 base and J gave up 5 bases, with 14 bases separating them. The CDR3 totals 15 residues. The CDR3 sequence is CASSEGLGGGTEAFF. Written as DNA, the CDR3 is TGTGCCAGCAGTGAAGGTTTAGGAGGAGGGACTGAAGCTTTCTTT.

The rearrangement joins TRBV13 to TRBJ1-6; D remains unclear. From germline, CDR1 is PRHDT and CDR2 FYEKMQ (reference sequence). With 1 base removed from V and 0 bases from J, the gap between germline ends came to 7 bases. The CDR3 length is 16 residues. Here the CDR3 reads CASSLDGSSYNSPLHF. For the CDR3, the DNA is TGTGCCAGCAGCTTAGATGGGAGCTCCTATAATTCACCCCTCCACTTT.